These 27 T cell receptor beta chains originate from one sample sequenced in a study of T cells in tuberculosis. After thawing and overnight rest, PBMC were stained with GMM-loaded CD1B tetramer, viability dye and anti-CD3 for sorting. C32 glucose monomycolate from Rhodococcus equi was loaded onto the CD1B tetramers. Some clones are missing from TCRdb's copy, which holds only in-frame ones; the method was immunoSEQ multiplex PCR. The sample holds 85,000 to 100,000 clones; roughly 93% are singletons and the top ten take approximately 2%. The sequencing input was CD1b-GMM tetramer-negative cells sorted from PBMCs. Receptor source: an adult woman with latent tuberculosis.

The V call is TRBV7-9, the J call TRBJ1-2, with 7 bases that match TRBD1. V shed 5 bases, J shed 8 bases, and the junction held 11 bases outside the gene matches. This CDR3 is built from 14 residues. In germline, CDR1 is SEHNR, CDR2 FQNEAQ (reference sequence). In nucleotides, the CDR3 is TGTGCCAGCAGCCTCGACAGGGTCCTAGGCGGCTACACCTTC. Its translation: CASSLDRVLGGYTF.

The V and J genes are TRBV2 and TRBJ2-5, with 8 bases fitting TRBD2. From germline, CDR1 is SNHLY and CDR2 FYNNEI. V was clipped by 3 bases and J by 7 bases; unmatched bases: 10. This CDR3 region has 15 residues. The CDR3 loop is CASSELRGARGTQYF. The CDR3 region has the DNA TGTGCCAGCAGTGAGTTGCGGGGGGCGAGAGGGACCCAGTACTTC.

V and J are TRBV6-6 and TRBJ2-5, with 7 bases aligning to TRBD1. Germline V gene lookup returns CDR1 MNHNY and CDR2 SVGAGI (reference sequence). The CDR3 is made up of 13 amino acids. V gave up 10 bases and J gave up 9 bases; unmatched junction bases: 14. The CDR3 nucleotides read TGTGCCATCGCCCGGACAGGCCTGATTTCCCAGTACTTC. It encodes CAIARTGLISQYF.

The V call is TRBV11-2, the J call TRBJ1-6; D is possibly TRBD1 (5 bases). The CDR3 is 15 amino acids. The V gene lost 0 bases and the J gene lost 10 bases, with 13 bases spanning the gap. CDR1 and CDR2 from the germline V gene are SGHAT and FQNNGV. The DNA of the CDR3 is TGTGCCAGCAGCTTAGAGCAGGGATCCCGATCACCCCTCCACTTT. As protein: CASSLEQGSRSPLHF.

This clone was seen once. The chain employs TRBV13 and TRBJ2-5, with 11 bases identical to TRBD1. From germline, CDR1 is PRHDT and CDR2 FYEKMQ (reference sequence). There are 16 residues in the CDR3. The ends lost 3 bases at V and 0 bases at J; junction bases unmatched: 3. In DNA, the CDR3 is TGTGCCAGCAGCTTCCGGACAGGGGGCTACCAAGAGACCCAGTACTTC. It is translated as CASSFRTGGYQETQYF.

The chain links TRBV7-9 to TRBJ1-2; 11 bases match TRBD1. V shed 4 bases and J 6 bases; nucleotides not matched to a gene: 10. The CDR3 consists of 16 residues. The V gene's germline CDR1 is SEHNR and CDR2 FQNEAQ (reference sequence). This CDR3 is CASSYARTGGINGYTF. Here the CDR3 DNA reads TGTGCCAGCAGCTACGCCCGGACAGGGGGCATCAATGGCTACACCTTC.

The chain links TRBV6-1 to TRBJ2-7, with TRBD2 as a possible D gene (6 bases). The V gene's germline CDR1 is MNHNS and CDR2 SASEGT. Between the trimmed V and J ends, which lost 6 bases and 4 bases, there was a span of 19 bases. This CDR3 spans 15 amino acids. CDR3 in DNA: TGTGCCAGCAGAAGAACCGGGACTTCCCGATACGAGCAGTACGTC. This encodes CASRRTGTSRYEQYV.

The CDR3 DNA is TGCGCCAGCAGCCAGCACACCGGGACTAGCGGGGCTGGTCAGTTCTTC. It specifies CASSQHTGTSGAGQFF. The V and J genes are TRBV4-3 and TRBJ2-1; 13 nucleotides align to TRBD2. From germline, CDR1 is LGHNA and CDR2 YSLEER. V lost 3 bases and J lost 13; bases outside the gene matches: 12. This CDR3 has 16 amino acids.

The V call is TRBV27, the J call TRBJ1-1, with 8 bases identical to TRBD1. The length of the CDR3 is 17 residues. The germline CDR1 and CDR2 sequences are MNHEY and SMNVEV (reference sequence). V shed 5 bases, J shed 2 bases, and the junction held 13 bases outside the gene matches. For the CDR3, the DNA is TGTGCCAGCAGTGCGCTACCCTGGACAGGGCGAAACACTGAAGCTTTCTTT. Protein sequence: CASSALPWTGRNTEAFF.

The chain uses TRBV6-4 and TRBJ2-5; 8 positions agree with TRBD2. V was clipped by 0 bases and J by 1 base; unmatched bases: 10. Germline assignment: CDR1 MRHNA and CDR2 SNTAGT. The CDR3 covers 18 residues. The CDR3 spells CASSDSVGERGSQETQYF. The CDR3 bases are TGTGCCAGCAGTGACTCAGTCGGCGAGCGGGGGTCCCAAGAGACCCAGTACTTC.

This chain's CDR3 is CAWSGVGRGAYEQYF. Here the CDR3 DNA reads TGTGCCTGGAGTGGGGTGGGGAGGGGAGCCTACGAGCAGTACTTC. V is TRBV30 and J is TRBJ2-5, with TRBD2 matching over 7 bases. The closer fit of TRBJ2-7 to the DNA end suggests the J call may be wrong. This CDR3 region has 15 residues. Germline V CDR1 and CDR2: GTSNPN, SVGIG (reference sequence).

This sequence joins TRBV27 and TRBJ2-1; 9 bases map to TRBD2. The CDR3 loop spans 15 amino acids. Trimming at V came to 3 bases and at J to 6 bases, leaving 6 bases not matched to a gene. From germline, CDR1 is MNHEY and CDR2 SMNVEV (reference sequence). Written as DNA, the CDR3 is TGTGCCAGCAGTTTGTGGCTAGCGGGGACCAATGAGCAGTTCTTC. Translating it yields CASSLWLAGTNEQFF.

The chain recombines TRBV7-3 with TRBJ2-1, with 7 bases matching TRBD2. This CDR3 comprises 16 residues. CDR1 and CDR2 (germline): SGHTA, FQGTGA. V was clipped by 3 bases and J by 4 bases; unmatched bases: 9. CDR3 sequence (DNA): TGTGCCAGCAGCTTTGGGTTCCGGGGGGTTTACAATGAGCAGTTCTTC. Translated, it gives CASSFGFRGVYNEQFF.

V gene TRBV9 combines with J gene TRBJ2-3; 8 bases fit TRBD1. Germline CDR1 SGDLS, CDR2 YYNGEE. The CDR3 is 16 amino acids. J was trimmed by 5 bases and V by 3 bases; bases with no gene match: 11. CDR3 sequence (DNA): TGTGCCAGCAGCGCTGCAGGGGGCGCTGAGGTAGATACGCAGTATTTT. The encoded protein is CASSAAGGAEVDTQYF. The variable domain in full, completed from reference TRBV9 and TRBJ2-3, reads DSGVTQTPKHLITATGQRVTLRCSPRSGDLSVYWYQQSLDQGLQFLIQYYNGEERAKGNILERFSAQQFPDLHSELNLSSLELGDSALYFCASSAAGGAEVDTQYFGPGTRLTVL.

The genes are TRBV19 and TRBJ2-5, with 8 nucleotides matching TRBD1. CDR3 length equals 17 residues. Trimming cost V 2 bases and J 5 bases; bases outside gene matches: 13. Germline V CDR1 and CDR2: LNHDA, SQIVND (reference sequence). The CDR3 protein is CASSISVPTGVLETQYF. CDR3 bases: TGTGCCAGTAGTATAAGCGTTCCGACAGGGGTTCTCGAGACCCAGTACTTC.

V gene TRBV5-1 combines with J gene TRBJ2-2, with 9 bases matching TRBD1. Trimming at V came to 4 bases and at J to 5 bases, leaving 9 bases not matched to a gene. Per the germline V gene, CDR1 is SGHRS and CDR2 is YFSETQ. The CDR3 spans 16 residues. The CDR3 loop reads CASSQPKTGGTGELFF. Here the CDR3 DNA reads TGCGCCAGCAGCCAGCCGAAGACAGGGGGGACCGGGGAGCTGTTTTTT.

The chain is built from TRBV27 and TRBJ2-1; 7 nucleotides align to TRBD2. CDR1 MNHEY and CDR2 SMNVEV come from the germline V gene (reference sequence). V shed 2 bases and J 4 bases; nucleotides not matched to a gene: 11. This CDR3 comprises 17 residues. The CDR3 loop reads CASSLAMRGREYNEQFF. The CDR3 DNA reads as TGTGCCAGCAGTTTAGCCATGAGAGGGAGGGAATACAATGAGCAGTTCTTC.

This clone was detected once. The chain carries TRBV12-5 and TRBJ1-2, with 12 bases aligning to TRBD1. The junction had 7 bases not matched to a gene; V was cut back by 5 bases and J by 9 bases. The CDR3 runs to 14 residues. CDR1 and CDR2 from the germline V gene are LGHNT and FRNRAP. The CDR3 reads CASGVGQGAESYTF. DNA of the CDR3: TGTGCTAGTGGTGTGGGACAGGGGGCTGAAAGCTACACCTTC.

The rearrangement uses TRBV5-6 and TRBJ2-7; possible D gene TRBD1, 6 bases. CDR1 SGHDT and CDR2 YYEEEE come from the germline V gene. Trimming pared 3 bases from V and 1 base from J, leaving 17 bases between. CDR3 size: 16 residues. The DNA of the CDR3 is TGTGCCAGCAGCTCTCCGGCCGGCAGGGGATCCTACGAGCAGTACGTC. This translates into CASSSPAGRGSYEQYV.

This clone was counted a single time. The V call is TRBV10-1, the J call TRBJ2-1; D unresolved. The CDR3 extends over 13 amino acids. The V end was cut by 4 bases, the J end by 9 bases, with 13 bases between. The germline gives CDR1 WNHNN, CDR2 SYGVQD (reference sequence). The CDR3 reads CASSVGLSGEQFF. CDR3 bases: TGCGCCAGCAGTGTAGGCCTTTCGGGTGAGCAGTTCTTC.

The V call is TRBV5-6, the J call TRBJ2-4, with 9 nucleotides matching TRBD1. The CDR3 contains 16 residues. V was pared by 6 bases and J by 1 base, with 8 bases of the junction left unmatched. Germline V gene sequence: CDR1 SGHDT, CDR2 YYEEEE. The CDR3 here is CASTTAGQGAKNIQYF. Written as DNA, the CDR3 is TGTGCCAGCACCACGGCCGGACAGGGGGCCAAAAACATTCAGTACTTC.

In its sample, this clone was seen once. The chain is built from TRBV27 and TRBJ1-4, with a possible D match to TRBD1 (5 bases). CDR3 length: 14 amino acids. Germline CDR1 reads MNHEY; CDR2 reads SMNVEV (reference sequence). V was shortened by 6 bases and J by 8 bases, with 16 bases between the two germline ends. The CDR3 spells CASSHRGGEEKLFF. The CDR3 coding sequence is TGTGCCAGCAGCCACCGGGGGGGGGAGGAAAAACTGTTTTTT.

This chain joins TRBV6-5 and TRBJ2-3; weak D call: TRBD2 (5 bases). CDR1 MNHEY and CDR2 SVGAGI come from the germline V gene. V was pared by 2 bases and J by 7 bases, with 16 bases between. The CDR3 is made up of 15 amino acids. CDR3 loop: CASSYRGSAQNTQYF. The CDR3 nucleotides read TGTGCCAGCAGTTACCGGGGTTCCGCGCAGAATACGCAGTATTTT.

The chain combines TRBV11-2 with TRBJ2-1, with 8 bases fitting TRBD1. Germline values: CDR1 SGHAT, CDR2 FQNNGV. The CDR3 length is 15 residues. The J segment lost 6 bases and the V segment lost 1 base, leaving 5 bases of the junction unmatched. The CDR3 DNA follows: TGTGCCAGCAGCTTAGCCAGGGGGCGTCTCAATGAGCAGTTCTTC. This translates into CASSLARGRLNEQFF. The whole variable domain, filled in from reference TRBV11-2 and TRBJ2-1, reads EAGVAQSPRYKIIEKRQSVAFWCNPISGHATLYWYQQILGQGPKLLIQFQNNGVVDDSQLPKDRFSAERLKGVDSTLKIQPAKLEDSAVYLCASSLARGRLNEQFFGPGTRLTVL.

This rearrangement joins TRBV5-1 to TRBJ2-7; TRBD2 aligns across 16 bases. CDR3 length: 17 amino acids. The V and J ends lost 3 bases and 4 bases, in that order; junction bases with no gene match: 7. From germline, CDR1 is SGHRS and CDR2 YFSETQ. CDR3 sequence: CASSSGLAGGLGYEQYF. The CDR3 nucleotides are TGCGCCAGCAGCTCGGGACTAGCGGGGGGGCTCGGATACGAGCAGTACTTC.

The gene calls are TRBV19 and TRBJ2-5; D is perhaps TRBD1 (5 bases). Deletions cut 3 bases from V and 4 bases from J, with 9 bases between. This CDR3 is built from 13 residues. In germline, CDR1 is LNHDA, CDR2 SQIVND (reference sequence). CDR3 bases: TGTGCCAGTAGTATGCCAGGGTCAGAGACCCAGTACTTC. This translates into CASSMPGSETQYF.

The chain recombines TRBV9 with TRBJ2-2; the match to TRBD1 covers 9 bases. The length of the CDR3 is 14 residues. Germline V gene lookup returns CDR1 SGDLS and CDR2 YYNGEE. V dropped 2 bases and J dropped 7; count of bases not matched to a gene: 3. CDR3 DNA sequence: TGTGCCAGCAGCGTCGGGACAGGGAACGGGGAGCTGTTTTTT. Translated, it gives CASSVGTGNGELFF. The whole variable domain, remainder taken from reference TRBV9 and TRBJ2-2, is DSGVTQTPKHLITATGQRVTLRCSPRSGDLSVYWYQQSLDQGLQFLIQYYNGEERAKGNILERFSAQQFPDLHSELNLSSLELGDSALYFCASSVGTGNGELFFGEGSRLTVL.